What follows describes a single T cell receptor (beta chain). Its specificity is not known. Patients with ophthalmopathy all had a Clinical Activity Score of at least 3, a NOSPECS grade of at least 4 and duration under 3 months. The PBMCs were sourced from fresh peripheral blood (around 9.3 ml). The data originate from a study of T cells in Graves' hyperthyroidism and ophthalmopathy. Researchers took RNA transcripts and amplified the TCR beta CDR3 regions from them. HTBI primers were the set used in a first-round RT-PCR of the TCR CDR3. MiXCR, applied by TCRdb to the multiplex PCR reads, yields one record per CDR3 protein. The data contain about 500,000 distinct CDR3 sequences, 15% to 20% of them singletons. The V and J ends lost 5 bases and 4 bases, in that order; junction bases with no gene match: 12. Germline CDR1 reads DFQATT; CDR2 reads SNEGSKA (reference sequence). The CDR3 has 16 amino acids.

Overall study results and limits: Most expanded thyroid clonotypes above 0.001 also appeared in blood. Ophthalmopathy, which appeared later, was predicted by the model a median approximately six months before onset.

The TCR was taken from a woman aged 25-40 years with Graves' ophthalmopathy. The gene calls are TRBV20-1 and TRBJ2-3, with 10 bases identical to TRBD2. The sequenced sample was blood. The CDR3 DNA reads TGCAGTGCTTCTAGCGGGAGTCTCTCTATCGCAGATACGCAGTATTTT. Protein: CSASSGSLSIADTQYF.